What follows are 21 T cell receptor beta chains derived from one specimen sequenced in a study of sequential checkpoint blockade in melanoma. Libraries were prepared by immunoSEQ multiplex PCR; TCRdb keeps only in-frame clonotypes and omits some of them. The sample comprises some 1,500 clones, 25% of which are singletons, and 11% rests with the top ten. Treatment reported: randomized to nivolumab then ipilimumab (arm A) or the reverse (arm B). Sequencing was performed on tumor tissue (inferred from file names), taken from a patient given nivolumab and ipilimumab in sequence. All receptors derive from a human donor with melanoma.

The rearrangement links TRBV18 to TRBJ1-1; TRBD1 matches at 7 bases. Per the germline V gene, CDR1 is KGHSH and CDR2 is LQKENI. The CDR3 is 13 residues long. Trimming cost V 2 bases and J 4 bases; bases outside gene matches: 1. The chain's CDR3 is CASSPAGGTEAFF. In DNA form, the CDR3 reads TGTGCCAGCTCACCAGCAGGGGGCACTGAAGCTTTCTTT.

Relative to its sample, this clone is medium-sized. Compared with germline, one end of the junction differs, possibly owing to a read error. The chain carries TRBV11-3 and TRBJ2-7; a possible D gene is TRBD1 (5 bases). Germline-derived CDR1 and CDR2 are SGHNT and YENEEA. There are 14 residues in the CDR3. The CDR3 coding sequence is TGTGCCAGAAGCTTAGTAGACAGTTACTACGAGCAGTACTTC. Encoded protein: CARSLVDSYYEQYF. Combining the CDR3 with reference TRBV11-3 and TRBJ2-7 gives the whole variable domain EAGVVQSPRYKIIEKKQPVAFWCNPISGHNTLYWYLQNLGQGPELLIRYENEEAVDDSQLPKDRFSAERLKGVDSTLKIQPAELGDSAVYLCARSLVDSYYEQYFGPGTRLTVT.

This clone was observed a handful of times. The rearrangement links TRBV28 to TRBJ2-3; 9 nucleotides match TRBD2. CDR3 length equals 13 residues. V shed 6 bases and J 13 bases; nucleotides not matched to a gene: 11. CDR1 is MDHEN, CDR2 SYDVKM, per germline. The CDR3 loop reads CASRMGGRAFKYF. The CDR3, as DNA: TGTGCCAGCAGGATGGGCGGGAGGGCGTTCAAGTATTTT.

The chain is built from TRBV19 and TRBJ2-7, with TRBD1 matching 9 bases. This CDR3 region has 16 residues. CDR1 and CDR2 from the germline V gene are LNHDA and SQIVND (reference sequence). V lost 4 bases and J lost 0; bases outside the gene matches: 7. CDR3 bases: TGTGCCAGTAGTAGGATGGGACAGGGAAGCTCCTACGAGCAGTACTTC. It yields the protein CASSRMGQGSSYEQYF.

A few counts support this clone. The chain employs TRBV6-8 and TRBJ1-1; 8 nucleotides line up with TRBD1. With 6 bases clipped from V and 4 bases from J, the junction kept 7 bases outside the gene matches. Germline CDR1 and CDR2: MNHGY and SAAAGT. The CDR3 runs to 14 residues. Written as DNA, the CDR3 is TGTGCCAGCAGCGCAGGGGGCCCAGTCACTGAAGCTTTCTTT. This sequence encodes CASSAGGPVTEAFF.

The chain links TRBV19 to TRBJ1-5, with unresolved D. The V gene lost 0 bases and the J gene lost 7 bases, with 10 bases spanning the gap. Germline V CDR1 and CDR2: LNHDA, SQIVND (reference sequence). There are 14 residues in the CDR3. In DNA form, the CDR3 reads TGTGCCAGTAGTATAGACAGGCTCCCCCAGCCCCAGCATTTT. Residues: CASSIDRLPQPQHF.

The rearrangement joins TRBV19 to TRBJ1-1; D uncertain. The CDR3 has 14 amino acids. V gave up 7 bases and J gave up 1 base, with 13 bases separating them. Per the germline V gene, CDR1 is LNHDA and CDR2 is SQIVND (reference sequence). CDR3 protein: CASTLGLPNTEAFF. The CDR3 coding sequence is TGTGCCAGTACACTTGGCCTACCGAACACTGAAGCTTTCTTT.

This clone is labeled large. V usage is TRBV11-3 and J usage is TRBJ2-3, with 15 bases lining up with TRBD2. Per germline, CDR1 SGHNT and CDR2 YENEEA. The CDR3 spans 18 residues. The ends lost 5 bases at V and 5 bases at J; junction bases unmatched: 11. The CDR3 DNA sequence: TGTGCCAGCAGCCTCTTGCCGGGACTAGCGGGAGGTGTAGATACGCAGTATTTT. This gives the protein CASSLLPGLAGGVDTQYF.

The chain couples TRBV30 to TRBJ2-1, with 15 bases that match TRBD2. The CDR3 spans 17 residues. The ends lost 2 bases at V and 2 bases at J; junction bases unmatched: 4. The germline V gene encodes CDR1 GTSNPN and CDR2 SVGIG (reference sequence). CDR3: CAWSFGLAGGPYNEQFF. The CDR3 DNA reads TGTGCCTGGAGTTTTGGACTAGCGGGAGGGCCCTACAATGAGCAGTTCTTC.

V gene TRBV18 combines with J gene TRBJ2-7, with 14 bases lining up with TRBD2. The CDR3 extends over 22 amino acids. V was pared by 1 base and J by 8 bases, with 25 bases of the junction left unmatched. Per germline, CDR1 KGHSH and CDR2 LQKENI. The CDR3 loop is CASSPLFWDRSSGLAGDPKQYF. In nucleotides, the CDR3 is TGTGCCAGCTCACCACTTTTCTGGGACAGATCGTCGGGACTAGCGGGAGATCCCAAGCAGTACTTC.

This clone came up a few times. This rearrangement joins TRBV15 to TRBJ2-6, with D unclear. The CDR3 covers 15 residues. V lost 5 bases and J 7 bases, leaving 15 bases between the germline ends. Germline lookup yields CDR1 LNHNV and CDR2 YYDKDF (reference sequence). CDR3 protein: CATSPRSATANVLTF. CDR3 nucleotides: TGTGCCACCAGCCCCCGGTCAGCCACAGCCAACGTCCTGACTTTC.

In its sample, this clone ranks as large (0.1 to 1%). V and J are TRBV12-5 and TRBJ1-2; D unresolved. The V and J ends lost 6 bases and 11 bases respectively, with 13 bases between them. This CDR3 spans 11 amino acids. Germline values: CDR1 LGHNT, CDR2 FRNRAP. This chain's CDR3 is CASGPSPGYTF. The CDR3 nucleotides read TGTGCTAGTGGCCCCTCACCGGGGTACACCTTC.

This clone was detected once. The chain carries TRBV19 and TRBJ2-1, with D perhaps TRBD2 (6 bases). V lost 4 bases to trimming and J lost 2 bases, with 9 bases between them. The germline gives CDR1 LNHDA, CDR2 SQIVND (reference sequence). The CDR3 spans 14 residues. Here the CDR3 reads CASSTGLPYNEQFF. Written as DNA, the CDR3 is TGTGCCAGTAGTACCGGACTACCCTACAATGAGCAGTTCTTC.

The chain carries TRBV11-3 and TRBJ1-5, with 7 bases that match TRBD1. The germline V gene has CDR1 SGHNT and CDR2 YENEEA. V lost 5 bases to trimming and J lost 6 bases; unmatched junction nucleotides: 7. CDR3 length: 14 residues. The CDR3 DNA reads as TGTGCCAGCAGCCTGAGGGGGCTAGGTCAGCCCCAGCATTTT. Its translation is CASSLRGLGQPQHF.

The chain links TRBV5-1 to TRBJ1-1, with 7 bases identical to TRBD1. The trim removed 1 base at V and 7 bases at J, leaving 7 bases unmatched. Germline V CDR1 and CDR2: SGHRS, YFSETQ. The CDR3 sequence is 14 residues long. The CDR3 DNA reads TGCGCCAGCAGCTTGATGGGACAGCAAATTGAAGCTTTCTTT. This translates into CASSLMGQQIEAFF.

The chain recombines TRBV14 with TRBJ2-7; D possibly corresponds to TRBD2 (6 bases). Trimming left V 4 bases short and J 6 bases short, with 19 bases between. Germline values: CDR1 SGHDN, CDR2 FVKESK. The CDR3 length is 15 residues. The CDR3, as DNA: TGTGCCAGCAGCCGCGGGGCGTCGGTTTTTTCCGAGCAGTACTTC. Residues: CASSRGASVFSEQYF.

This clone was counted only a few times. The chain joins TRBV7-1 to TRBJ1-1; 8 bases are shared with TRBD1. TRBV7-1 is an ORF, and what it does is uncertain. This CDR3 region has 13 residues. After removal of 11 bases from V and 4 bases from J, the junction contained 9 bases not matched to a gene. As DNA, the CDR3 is TGTGCCGGCTCTCAGGGGGCCACCACTGAAGCTTTCTTT. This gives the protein CAGSQGATTEAFF.

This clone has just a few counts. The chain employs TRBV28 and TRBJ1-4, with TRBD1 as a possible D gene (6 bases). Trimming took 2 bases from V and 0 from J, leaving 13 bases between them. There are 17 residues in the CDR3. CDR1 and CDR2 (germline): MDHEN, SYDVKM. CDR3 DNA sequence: TGTGCCAGCAGTTTACTCAGGGGTGAGGCAACTAATGAAAAACTGTTTTTT. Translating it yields CASSLLRGEATNEKLFF.

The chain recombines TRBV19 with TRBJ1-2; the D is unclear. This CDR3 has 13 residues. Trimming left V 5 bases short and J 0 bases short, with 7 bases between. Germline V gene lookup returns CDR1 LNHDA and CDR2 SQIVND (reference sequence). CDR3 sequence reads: CASSRQANYGYTF. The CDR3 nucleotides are TGTGCCAGTAGTCGCCAGGCTAACTATGGCTACACCTTC.

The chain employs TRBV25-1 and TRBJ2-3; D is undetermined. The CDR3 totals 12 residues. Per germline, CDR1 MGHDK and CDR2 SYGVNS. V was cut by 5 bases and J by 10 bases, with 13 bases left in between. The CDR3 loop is CASSLGTASQYF. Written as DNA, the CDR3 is TGTGCCAGCAGTCTTGGAACTGCTTCGCAGTATTTT.

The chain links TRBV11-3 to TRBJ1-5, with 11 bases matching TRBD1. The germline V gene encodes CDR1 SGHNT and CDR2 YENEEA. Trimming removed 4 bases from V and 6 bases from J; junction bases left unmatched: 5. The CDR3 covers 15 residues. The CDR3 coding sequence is TGTGCCAGCAGCTACTTGGGACAGGGGGGTCAGCCCCAGCATTTT. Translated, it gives CASSYLGQGGQPQHF.